A single TCR beta chain is shown here with its context. With 0 bases removed from V and 2 bases from J, the gap between germline ends came to 10 bases. The CDR3 sequence is 15 residues long. Germline loops: CDR1 SGDLS, CDR2 YYNGEE. These data belong to a study of PD-1 blockade in classical Hodgkin lymphoma. Profiling relied on immunoSEQ multiplex PCR, and the TCRdb table lists in-frame clones only, not all of them. The table shows under 15,000 clones, with about 83% occurring only once. All patients experienced relapse after autologous stem cell transplantation, and brentuximab vedotin exposure was variable.

The V gene is TRBV9, the J gene TRBJ2-3; D might be TRBD1 (5 bases). The sample consisted of peripheral blood mononuclear cells (PBMCs), taken at baseline. The clonotype originates from a human donor with classical Hodgkin lymphoma. The CDR3 sequence: CASSVGPGYTDTQYF. CDR3 nucleotide sequence: TGTGCCAGCAGCGTAGGTCCAGGGTACACAGATACGCAGTATTTT.